The 10 T cell receptor beta chains listed next were all sequenced from one sample in a study of T cells in Graves' hyperthyroidism and ophthalmopathy. Amplified TCR beta CDR3 regions came from RNA transcripts. In the first-round RT-PCR of the TCR CDR3, the HTBI primer set was used. One entry per CDR3 protein results from TCRdb running MiXCR on the multiplex PCR reads. The sample holds 360,000 or so distinct CDR3 sequences, around 18% seen once. Source material: blood. The receptors were sampled from a woman aged 40 to 50 with Graves' ophthalmopathy.

This clonotype was seen ten or more times. The CDR3 nucleotides are TGCAGTGCTAGATCCCCCTCGGGACTAGCCAGCTACGAGCAGTACTTC. Amino acids: CSARSPSGLASYEQYF. The chain uses TRBV20-1 and TRBJ2-7; 9 bases match TRBD2. Trimming cost V 2 bases and J 3 bases; bases outside gene matches: 11. The V gene's germline CDR1 is DFQATT and CDR2 SNEGSKA (reference sequence). CDR3 length equals 16 residues.

In its sample, this clonotype was seen many times. V gene TRBV27 combines with J gene TRBJ2-5, with TRBD1 matching 9 bases. V lost 5 bases and J lost 7; bases outside the gene matches: 8. The germline CDR1 and CDR2 sequences are MNHEY and SMNVEV (reference sequence). The length of the CDR3 is 14 residues. CDR3 loop: CASSPTGGLGTQYF. The CDR3 bases are TGTGCCAGCAGTCCGACAGGGGGACTGGGGACCCAGTACTTC.

The sample holds many counts of this clonotype. CDR3 in amino acids: CASSSLGTSYEQYF. For the CDR3, the DNA is TGTGCCAGCAGTTCTTTAGGGACCTCCTACGAGCAGTACTTC. The rearrangement joins TRBV6-5 to TRBJ2-7, with D perhaps given as TRBD1 or TRBD2 (5 bases each). This CDR3 spans 14 amino acids. Looked up from germline, CDR1 is MNHEY and CDR2 is SVGAGI. The V and J ends lost 4 bases and 0 bases respectively, with 10 bases between them.

At least ten counts were recorded for this clonotype. This chain joins TRBV2 and TRBJ2-5; 8 bases match TRBD2. Germline assignment: CDR1 SNHLY and CDR2 FYNNEI. Germline trimming cut 5 bases from V and 7 bases from J; bases unmatched to any gene: 15. The CDR3 is 16 amino acids. The DNA for the CDR3 is TGTGCCAGCAGTAGGCCGCTAGCGGGTGCCTCGGGGACCCAGTACTTC. It is translated as CASSRPLAGASGTQYF.

This clonotype showed up many times. CDR3 sequence (DNA): TGTGCCAGCAGTTTACTGGGAGGCCAAGAGACCCAGTACTTC. This gives the protein CASSLLGGQETQYF. The chain recombines TRBV12-3 or TRBV12-4 with TRBJ2-5; tentative D call: TRBD2 (6 bases). Trimming took off 2 bases at V and 1 base at J, with 8 bases between the two ends. There are 14 residues in the CDR3.

This rearrangement joins TRBV6-1 to TRBJ2-7; 7 bases are a match to TRBD1. This CDR3 has 15 amino acids. V lost 6 bases to trimming and J lost 3 bases; unmatched junction nucleotides: 11. CDR1 MNHNS and CDR2 SASEGT come from the germline V gene. The CDR3 DNA follows: TGTGCCAGCAGCCCAGACCGGGACAGAGTCTACGAGCAGTACTTC. Its protein product is CASSPDRDRVYEQYF.

This clonotype was recorded at least ten times. This rearrangement joins TRBV27 to TRBJ2-7, with TRBD1 identical over 8 bases. The CDR3 consists of 16 residues. Germline lookup yields CDR1 MNHEY and CDR2 SMNVEV (reference sequence). The V gene end was trimmed by 5 bases and the J gene end by 2 bases; junction bases not matched to a gene: 11. In nucleotides, the CDR3 is TGTGCCAGCAGTCCAGGTGGGACAGGTGTTACCTACGAGCAGTACTTC. Translation: CASSPGGTGVTYEQYF.

This clonotype was seen more than once but under ten times. The chain links TRBV27 to TRBJ2-2; 7 bases agree with TRBD1. Per germline, CDR1 MNHEY and CDR2 SMNVEV (reference sequence). V dropped 9 bases and J dropped 7; count of bases not matched to a gene: 11. This CDR3 is 14 amino acids long. CDR3 in amino acids: CARYTRRGNGELFF. CDR3 bases: TGTGCCAGATATACTCGCAGGGGGAACGGGGAGCTGTTTTTT.

This clonotype was observed at least ten times. The chain couples TRBV7-2 to TRBJ2-5; D is possibly TRBD2 (5 bases). CDR1 and CDR2 (germline): SGHTA, FQGNSA. This CDR3 region has 14 residues. The V end was cut by 1 base, the J end by 5 bases, with 11 bases between. DNA of the CDR3: TGTGCCAGCAGCTTAGATACCGGGGAGGAGACCCAGTACTTC. Protein sequence: CASSLDTGEETQYF.

Note on this clonotype: One end of the junction does not line up with germline, which may come from a read error. The CDR3 nucleotides read TGTGCCAGTTTACTAGCGCGAAATGGGGGCTACAGCTTC. Protein sequence: CASLLARNGGYSF. The chain combines TRBV28 with TRBJ1-2; TRBD1 is a possible D gene (6 bases). In germline, CDR1 is MDHEN, CDR2 SYDVKM. The CDR3 is 13 residues long.